A selection of T cell receptor beta chains follows, all from one sample in a study of blood T cell repertoires in COVID-19. Some clones are missing from TCRdb's copy, which holds only in-frame ones; the method was immunoSEQ multiplex PCR. The data contain 150,000 to 200,000 clones, approximately 85% of them singletons. Material: PBMCs or T cells enriched from blood (not recorded which). These receptors were taken from a young woman who had recovered from COVID-19. Both conserved end residues are part of each CDR3. A D gene is named only where the DNA matches it firmly. Clone sizes are given selectively: once, few, many, or a class where the clone is expanded.

clone size: NA; D gene: TRBD1; J gene: TRBJ2-7; V gene: TRBV11-2; CDR3 DNA: TGTGCCAGCAGCTTAGATCGGGGACAGGGGGCAACCTACGAGCAGTACTTC; CDR3 protein: CASSLDRGQGATYEQYF
clone size: NA; D gene: NA; J gene: TRBJ1-2; V gene: TRBV25-1; CDR3 DNA: TGTGCCAGCAGTGAATTCTTCGACAGAACTAACTATGGCTACACCTTC; CDR3 protein: CASSEFFDRTNYGYTF
clone size: NA; D gene: TRBD1; J gene: TRBJ2-2; V gene: TRBV27; CDR3 DNA: TGTGCCAGCAGTTTACAGGTGTCAGGGGGCTTGGGCGGGGAGCTGTTTTTT; CDR3 protein: CASSLQVSGGLGGELFF
clone size: NA; D gene: NA; J gene: TRBJ1-5; V gene: TRBV14; CDR3 DNA: TGTGCCAGCAGCCAAGTTATGGTGAGGAAAGTAGCGAGTCAGCCCCAGCATTTT; CDR3 protein: CASSQVMVRKVASQPQHF
clone size: NA; D gene: NA; J gene: TRBJ1-6; V gene: TRBV27; CDR3 DNA: TGTGCCAGCAGTCCCAGAACAGGTGTCCTAGGCTCACCCCTCCACTTT; CDR3 protein: CASSPRTGVLGSPLHF
clone size: NA; D gene: TRBD1; J gene: TRBJ1-2; V gene: TRBV7-8; CDR3 DNA: TGTGCCAGCAGGCAAACAGGGGCTTCTAACTATGGCTACACCTTC; CDR3 protein: CASRQTGASNYGYTF
clone size: few; D gene: TRBD1; J gene: TRBJ1-1; V gene: TRBV19; CDR3 DNA: TGTGCCAGTAGTGCATACAGGGGGCGCGGAGGTTCTGAAGCTTTCTTT; CDR3 protein: CASSAYRGRGGSEAFF
clone size: NA; D gene: NA; J gene: TRBJ2-1; V gene: TRBV7-7; CDR3 DNA: TGTGCTAGCAGCTTAGCGGAGGCAGGCGATGAGCAGTTCTTC; CDR3 protein: CASSLAEAGDEQFF
clone size: NA; D gene: NA; J gene: TRBJ2-7; V gene: TRBV7-9; CDR3 DNA: TGTGCCAGCAGCTTAGAAGGGACTTCCAACGAGCAGTACTTC; CDR3 protein: CASSLEGTSNEQYF
clone size: NA; D gene: NA; J gene: TRBJ1-1; V gene: TRBV29-1; CDR3 DNA: TGCAGCGTTGCCAGGTCGAACACTGAAGCTTTCTTT; CDR3 protein: CSVARSNTEAFF
clone size: NA; D gene: TRBD1; J gene: TRBJ1-1; V gene: TRBV28; CDR3 DNA: TGTGCCACAGGGGGGAACACTGAAGCTTTCTTT; CDR3 protein: CATGGNTEAFF
clone size: NA; D gene: TRBD1; J gene: TRBJ2-1; V gene: TRBV3-1/TRBV3-2; CDR3 DNA: TGTGCCAGCAGCGTACAGGGGGCGCTCTATGAGCAGTTCTTC; CDR3 protein: CASSVQGALYEQFF
clone size: NA; D gene: TRBD1; J gene: TRBJ1-2; V gene: TRBV28; CDR3 DNA: TGTGCCAGCAGGGGACAGGGGAACTATGGCTACACCTTC; CDR3 protein: CASRGQGNYGYTF
clone size: NA; D gene: NA; J gene: TRBJ2-4; V gene: TRBV19; CDR3 DNA: TGTGCCAGCTCACGTAGCGCGGCCAAAAACATTCAGTACTTC; CDR3 protein: CASSRSAAKNIQYF
clone size: NA; D gene: NA; J gene: TRBJ1-2; V gene: TRBV5-4; CDR3 DNA: TGTGCCAGCAGCCCGTCACGGAGCTATGGCTACACCTTC; CDR3 protein: CASSPSRSYGYTF
clone size: NA; D gene: TRBD2; J gene: TRBJ2-7; V gene: TRBV5-4; CDR3 DNA: TGTGCCAGCAGCGACTCACTCGCGGGAGAACACTACGAGCAGTACTTC; CDR3 protein: CASSDSLAGEHYEQYF
clone size: NA; D gene: TRBD1; J gene: TRBJ1-1; V gene: TRBV6-5; CDR3 DNA: TGTGCCAGCAGATATCAGGGGGCTGAAGCTTTCTTT; CDR3 protein: CASRYQGAEAFF
clone size: NA; D gene: NA; J gene: TRBJ2-7; V gene: TRBV5-4; CDR3 DNA: TGTGCCAGCAGCTTGAATGGTTACATCTACGAGCAGTACTTC; CDR3 protein: CASSLNGYIYEQYF
clone size: once; D gene: TRBD1; J gene: TRBJ1-2; V gene: TRBV2; CDR3 DNA: TGTGCCAGCAGTGAGGGGACAGGGTCTCCTTATGGCTACACCTTC; CDR3 protein: CASSEGTGSPYGYTF
clone size: once; D gene: TRBD2; J gene: TRBJ2-7; V gene: TRBV9; CDR3 DNA: TGTGCCAGCAGCGTAGGCGGGAGGCATTACGAGCAGTACTTC; CDR3 protein: CASSVGGRHYEQYF
clone size: NA; D gene: TRBD2; J gene: TRBJ2-7; V gene: TRBV5-1; CDR3 DNA: TGCGCCAGCAGCTTAAGGCTAGCGGGAGGCCTGAGCTCCTACGAGCAGTACTTC; CDR3 protein: CASSLRLAGGLSSYEQYF
clone size: few; D gene: TRBD2; J gene: TRBJ2-1; V gene: TRBV28; CDR3 DNA: TGTGCCAGCAGTCAGGGCGGACTAGCGGGAGACTACAATGAGCAGTTCTTC; CDR3 protein: CASSQGGLAGDYNEQFF
clone size: NA; D gene: TRBD2; J gene: TRBJ2-3; V gene: TRBV28; CDR3 DNA: TGTGCCAGCAGTTCCGCTAGCGGAGGCACAGATACGCAGTATTTT; CDR3 protein: CASSSASGGTDTQYF
clone size: NA; D gene: NA; J gene: TRBJ2-2; V gene: TRBV28; CDR3 DNA: TGTGCCAGCAGTTGGATCTGGGGGCCCGGGGAGCTGTTTTTT; CDR3 protein: CASSWIWGPGELFF
clone size: once; D gene: NA; J gene: TRBJ2-1; V gene: TRBV5-4; CDR3 DNA: TGTGCCAGCAGCTTGATGGGGGCCGAGCAGTTCTTC; CDR3 protein: CASSLMGAEQFF
clone size: once; D gene: TRBD1; J gene: TRBJ1-1; V gene: TRBV4-1; CDR3 DNA: TGCGCCAGCAGCCCATGGGGGACAGGGGGTAATACTGAAGCTTTCTTT; CDR3 protein: CASSPWGTGGNTEAFF
clone size: NA; D gene: NA; J gene: TRBJ2-1; V gene: TRBV6-6; CDR3 DNA: TGTGCCAGCAGATCCCCTTACCTGAGTGAGCAGTTCTTC; CDR3 protein: CASRSPYLSEQFF
clone size: NA; D gene: NA; J gene: TRBJ2-3; V gene: TRBV7-2; CDR3 DNA: TGTGCCAGCAGCTTATTGTCCGAGGATACGCAGTATTTT; CDR3 protein: CASSLLSEDTQYF
clone size: NA; D gene: TRBD1; J gene: TRBJ1-1; V gene: TRBV6-2/TRBV6-3; CDR3 DNA: TGTGCCAGCAGTTACCATGTTCGGACAGGGGGCTTTACTGAAGCTTTCTTT; CDR3 protein: CASSYHVRTGGFTEAFF
clone size: NA; D gene: NA; J gene: TRBJ1-1; V gene: TRBV3-1/TRBV3-2; CDR3 DNA: TGTGCCAGCAGCCAAGATCAGAGGTCGAAAGAAGCTTTCTTT; CDR3 protein: CASSQDQRSKEAFF
clone size: NA; D gene: NA; J gene: TRBJ2-1; V gene: TRBV20-1; CDR3 DNA: TGCAGTGCTAGTTGGGCTAAAGATCCAGATGAGCAGTTCTTC; CDR3 protein: CSASWAKDPDEQFF
clone size: once; D gene: TRBD1; J gene: TRBJ2-7; V gene: TRBV19; CDR3 DNA: TGTGCCAGTAGTACGCTAGACAGGGGGCTCACCTACGAGCAGTACTTC; CDR3 protein: CASSTLDRGLTYEQYF
clone size: NA; D gene: NA; J gene: TRBJ1-1; V gene: TRBV27; CDR3 DNA: TGTGCCAGCAGTTTATTAACAGGGAGAGGGAGTGAAGCTTTCTTT; CDR3 protein: CASSLLTGRGSEAFF
clone size: NA; D gene: TRBD1; J gene: TRBJ2-7; V gene: TRBV2; CDR3 DNA: TGTGCCAGCAGGACCGGGGACAGTCGCGAGCAGTACTTC; CDR3 protein: CASRTGDSREQYF
clone size: once; D gene: NA; J gene: TRBJ2-2; V gene: TRBV27; CDR3 DNA: TGTGCCAGCAGTTTCGGTGGAGTGGGGAACACCGGGGAGCTGTTTTTT; CDR3 protein: CASSFGGVGNTGELFF